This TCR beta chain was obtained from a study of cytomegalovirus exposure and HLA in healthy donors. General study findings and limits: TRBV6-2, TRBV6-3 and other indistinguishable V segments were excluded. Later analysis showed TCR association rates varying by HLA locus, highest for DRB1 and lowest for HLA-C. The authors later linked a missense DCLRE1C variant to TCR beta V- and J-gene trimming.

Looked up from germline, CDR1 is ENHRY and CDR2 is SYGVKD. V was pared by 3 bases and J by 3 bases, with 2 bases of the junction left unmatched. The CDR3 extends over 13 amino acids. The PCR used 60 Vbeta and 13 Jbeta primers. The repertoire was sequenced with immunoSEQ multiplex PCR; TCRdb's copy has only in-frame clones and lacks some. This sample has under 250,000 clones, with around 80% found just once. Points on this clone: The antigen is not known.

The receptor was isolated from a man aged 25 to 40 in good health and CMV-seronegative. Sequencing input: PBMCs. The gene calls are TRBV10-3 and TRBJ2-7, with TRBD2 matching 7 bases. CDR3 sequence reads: CAISDERGYEQYF. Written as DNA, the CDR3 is TGTGCCATCAGTGACGAGCGGGGCTACGAGCAGTACTTC.